These 10 T cell receptor beta chains were sequenced from one sample in a study of technical replicates of blood from several donors. Some clones are missing from TCRdb's copy, which holds only in-frame ones; the method was immunoSEQ multiplex PCR. The sample contains approximately 94,000 clones, 96% of which appear only once. The sample was T cells isolated from PBMCs. These receptors were obtained from a human donor in good health.

This chain joins TRBV30 and TRBJ1-4; 8 bases fit TRBD1. This CDR3 is built from 13 residues. J gave up 8 bases and V 4 bases, and 6 bases lay outside the gene matches. CDR1 and CDR2 from the germline V gene are GTSNPN and SVGIG (reference sequence). CDR3 DNA sequence: TGTGCCTGGACCCAGGGGGCCGGGGAAAAACTGTTTTTT. Amino acids: CAWTQGAGEKLFF.

The rearrangement joins TRBV4-1 to TRBJ1-1, with a possible D match to TRBD1 (5 bases). The CDR3 runs to 17 residues. Germline CDR1 reads MGHRA; CDR2 reads YSYEKL. V was shortened by 1 base and J by 0 bases, with 15 bases between the two germline ends. The CDR3: CASSQGTLHLMNTEAFF. The CDR3 nucleotides are TGCGCCAGCAGCCAAGGGACACTTCATCTCATGAACACTGAAGCTTTCTTT.

The J gene is TRBJ1-1, the V gene TRBV7-2; tentatively, D is TRBD1 (5 bases). The V gene's germline CDR1 is SGHTA and CDR2 FQGNSA. The CDR3 totals 14 residues. The ends were cut back, 2 bases at V and 3 bases at J, with 10 bases in the middle. As DNA, the CDR3 is TGTGCCAGCAGCTTACAGGGCTTGTACACTGAAGCTTTCTTT. This encodes CASSLQGLYTEAFF.

The V call is TRBV25-1, the J call TRBJ1-1; no clear D gene. In germline, CDR1 is MGHDK, CDR2 SYGVNS. The CDR3 runs to 13 residues. Deletions cut 5 bases from V and 1 base from J, with 8 bases between. The CDR3 protein is CASSHPGNTEAFF. DNA of the CDR3: TGTGCCAGCAGTCACCCAGGGAACACTGAAGCTTTCTTT.

This rearrangement joins TRBV19 to TRBJ2-3; 7 bases are a match to TRBD2. Germline CDR1 reads LNHDA; CDR2 reads SQIVND (reference sequence). With V trimmed by 1 base and J by 5 bases, 9 bases remained unmatched. The CDR3 has 16 amino acids. The CDR3 region has the DNA TGTGCCAGTAGTATAGGGAAAGCGGGGCGATTAGATACGCAGTATTTT. It codes for CASSIGKAGRLDTQYF.

V gene TRBV6-1 combines with J gene TRBJ2-7, with a weak D call TRBD2 (6 bases). Germline V gene lookup returns CDR1 MNHNS and CDR2 SASEGT. The germline V and J ends were trimmed by 4 bases and 5 bases, with 18 bases remaining between them. The CDR3 length is 15 residues. DNA of the CDR3: TGTGCCAGCAGTGGGGGGGACGGCTGGGACCACGAGCAGTACTTC. It is translated as CASSGGDGWDHEQYF.

The rearrangement links TRBV2 to TRBJ1-2, with 7 positions matching TRBD1. Germline assignment: CDR1 SNHLY and CDR2 FYNNEI. CDR3 length: 13 residues. Trimming at V came to 4 bases and at J to 6 bases, leaving 5 bases not matched to a gene. The CDR3 nucleotides read TGTGCCAGCAGTGTGGGACAGTATGATGGCTACACCTTC. As protein: CASSVGQYDGYTF.

The chain carries TRBV9 and TRBJ2-7; D is perhaps TRBD2 (6 bases). Germline V lookup: CDR1 SGDLS, CDR2 YYNGEE. Trimming stripped 4 bases from V and 0 bases from J, with 14 bases between. This CDR3 contains 15 residues. This CDR3 is CASSKGTFSSYEQYF. CDR3 DNA: TGTGCCAGCAGCAAAGGGACTTTCAGCTCCTACGAGCAGTACTTC.

The genes are TRBV10-3 and TRBJ2-7; 10 bases match TRBD1. This CDR3 is built from 14 residues. The germline V gene encodes CDR1 ENHRY and CDR2 SYGVKD. J was trimmed by 9 bases and V by 6 bases; bases with no gene match: 11. The CDR3 nucleotides are TGTGCCATCAGCCAGGGACAGGGGTTCGCTGCGCAGTACTTC. As protein: CAISQGQGFAAQYF.

The rearrangement joins TRBV27 to TRBJ2-5; 8 nucleotides line up with TRBD1. The CDR3 runs to 21 residues. V lost 4 bases and J lost 5; bases outside the gene matches: 27. Germline-derived CDR1 and CDR2 are MNHEY and SMNVEV (reference sequence). CDR3 in DNA: TGTGCCAGCAGTTACGGACAGGGCCCACAAACGATGTACCACTTTTTGGAGACCCAGTACTTC. Translation: CASSYGQGPQTMYHFLETQYF.